This T cell receptor (beta chain) was documented in a study of blood T cell repertoires in COVID-19. Study as a whole: The United States, Italy and Spain provided the acute and convalescent COVID-19 samples.

TCRdb's copy holds only in-frame clones and misses some; the assay was immunoSEQ multiplex PCR. The sample comprises 95,000 to 110,000 clones, about four fifths of which are singletons, and roughly 29% rests with the top ten. The sequence came from a man aged 55 to 70 with acute or convalescent COVID-19. The specimen sequenced was peripheral blood.

This chain's CDR3 is CASSPLRTSSVDYEQFF. The DNA of the CDR3 is TGTGCCAGCAGCCCCCTCCGAACTAGCAGTGTTGACTATGAGCAGTTCTTC. The chain couples TRBV27 to TRBJ2-1, with D possibly being TRBD2 (6 bases). This CDR3 spans 17 amino acids. Trimming removed 6 bases at V and 8 bases at J, with 26 bases between. Germline V lookup: CDR1 MNHEY, CDR2 SMNVEV (reference sequence).